The 28 T cell receptor beta chains below all came from one sample that was sequenced in a study of metastatic and nonmetastatic thyroid tumors. None of the patients had undergone any treatment ahead of thyroid surgery. TCRdb re-called clones from the PCR reads using MiXCR. The data show 35,000 to 50,000 clones, around 16% seen once. The sequenced material came from tumor tissue. The receptors were sampled from a female donor with papillary thyroid cancer or a benign thyroid nodule (not recorded which). Some clones in this sample may be carry-over from other donors' samples.

This clone has at least ten counts. The rearrangement joins TRBV19 to TRBJ2-2, with D perhaps TRBD2 (5 bases). CDR1 is LNHDA, CDR2 SQIVND, per germline (reference sequence). This CDR3 contains 15 residues. The germline V and J ends were trimmed by 2 bases and 3 bases, with 10 bases remaining between them. CDR3 region: CASSIQLVDTGELFF. The CDR3 DNA reads as TGTGCCAGTAGTATACAACTAGTGGACACCGGGGAGCTGTTTTTT.

This clone appeared many times. The genes are TRBV27 and TRBJ2-5, with 9 bases fitting TRBD2. Trimming removed 5 bases from V and 5 bases from J; junction bases left unmatched: 9. The CDR3 consists of 15 residues. Germline values: CDR1 MNHEY, CDR2 SMNVEV (reference sequence). The CDR3 nucleotides are TGTGCCAGCAGTGATTTAGCGGGAGTAGGGGAGACCCAGTACTTC. Its protein product is CASSDLAGVGETQYF.

J is TRBJ1-5 and V is TRBV9, with D uncertain. This CDR3 comprises 14 residues. Between the trimmed V and J ends, which lost 1 base and 3 bases, there was a span of 8 bases. CDR1 and CDR2 (germline): SGDLS, YYNGEE. CDR3 protein: CASSVSTDNQPQHF. The CDR3 nucleotides read TGTGCCAGCAGCGTATCCACAGACAATCAGCCCCAGCATTTT.

This clone occurred many times. Other DNA sequences in the same sample also yield this CDR3. This rearrangement joins TRBV3-1 to TRBJ1-4; a possible D gene is TRBD1 (5 bases). Between the trimmed V and J ends, which lost 1 base and 7 bases, there was a span of 10 bases. Germline V lookup: CDR1 LGHDT, CDR2 YNNKEL (reference sequence). CDR3 size: 14 residues. The CDR3 here is CASSQGHQGEKLFF. The CDR3, as DNA: TGTGCCAGCAGCCAAGGTCACCAGGGTGAAAAACTGTTTTTT.

In this sample, this clone turned up many times. This CDR3 is CSARLNYGYTF. The CDR3 bases are TGCAGTGCCAGACTAAACTATGGCTACACCTTC. The V call is TRBV20-1, the J call TRBJ1-2; D is unclear. The CDR3 totals 11 residues. Trimming took 6 bases from V and 2 from J, leaving 7 bases between them. In germline, CDR1 is DFQATT, CDR2 SNEGSKA (reference sequence).

This chain uses TRBV7-2 with TRBJ2-7, with 9 bases fitting TRBD1. CDR3 length equals 15 residues. The germline gives CDR1 SGHTA, CDR2 FQGNSA. The ends lost 5 bases at V and 3 bases at J; junction bases unmatched: 8. Written as DNA, the CDR3 is TGTGCCAGCAGCCTATTTACGGGACAGGGCTACGAGCAGTACTTC. It is translated as CASSLFTGQGYEQYF. Looking up the rest from reference TRBV7-2 and TRBJ2-7 gives the full variable domain: GAGVSQSPSNKVTEKGKDVELRCDPISGHTALYWYRQSLGQGLEFLIYFQGNSAPDKSGLPSDRFSAERTGGSVSTLTIQRTQQEDSAVYLCASSLFTGQGYEQYFGPGTRLTVT.

This clone was recorded many times. V is TRBV4-1 and J is TRBJ1-1; perhaps TRBD1 as D (6 bases). V lost 5 bases, J lost 5 bases, and 12 bases lay in between. This CDR3 comprises 13 residues. The germline V gene has CDR1 MGHRA and CDR2 YSYEKL. CDR3 sequence (DNA): TGCGCCAGCAGCGACCGGGACATGACTGAAGCTTTCTTT. Its protein product is CASSDRDMTEAFF.

In this sample, this clone turned up many times. The gene calls are TRBV7-8 and TRBJ2-3; either TRBD1 or TRBD2 may fit D (6 bases each). Trimming stripped 7 bases from V and 6 bases from J, with 17 bases between. The CDR3 consists of 14 residues. Per the germline V gene, CDR1 is SGHVS and CDR2 is FQNEAQ. CDR3 residues: CASNHRGPFDTQYF. Here the CDR3 DNA reads TGTGCCAGCAACCACCGGGGGCCTTTCGATACGCAGTATTTT.

This clone showed up many times. The chain combines TRBV7-3 with TRBJ2-1, with 7 bases lining up with TRBD2. Germline CDR1 SGHTA, CDR2 FQGTGA. The ends lost 2 bases at V and 7 bases at J; junction bases unmatched: 8. The CDR3 has 15 amino acids. CDR3 loop: CASSLLAGVGNEQFF. The CDR3, as DNA: TGTGCCAGCAGCTTACTGGCGGGAGTTGGTAATGAGCAGTTCTTC.

A few counts support this clone. The junction shows a germline mismatch at one end, possibly a read error. CDR3: CANSPQGTSYEQYF. CDR3 DNA: TGTGCCAATAGTCCTCAGGGGACCTCCTACGAGCAGTACTTC. The rearrangement uses TRBV19 and TRBJ2-7; a possible D gene is TRBD1 (6 bases). The CDR3 extends over 14 amino acids. Per germline, CDR1 LNHDA and CDR2 SQIVND (reference sequence).

This clone has at least ten counts. V gene TRBV29-1 combines with J gene TRBJ2-7, with 9 bases lining up with TRBD1. CDR3 length equals 13 residues. J was trimmed by 5 bases and V by 3 bases; bases with no gene match: 5. Germline CDR1 is SQVTM and CDR2 is ANQGSEA. The CDR3 nucleotides are TGCAGCGTTGAGGGGACAGGGCGCAACGAGCAGTACTTC. Translating gives CSVEGTGRNEQYF.

This clone was seen many times. This chain connects TRBV7-3 to TRBJ2-3; D may match TRBD1 or TRBD2 (5 bases each). V gave up 0 bases and J gave up 2 bases, with 15 bases separating them. The germline gives CDR1 SGHTA, CDR2 FQGTGA. The CDR3 loop spans 17 amino acids. The CDR3 coding sequence is TGTGCCAGCAGCTTAACGGGACCAAGAATACCCACAGATACGCAGTATTTT. Translating gives CASSLTGPRIPTDTQYF.

In this sample, this clone turned up many times. V gene TRBV28 combines with J gene TRBJ1-4, with TRBD1 identical over 10 bases. The length of the CDR3 is 15 residues. Germline lookup yields CDR1 MDHEN and CDR2 SYDVKM. The J segment lost 7 bases and the V segment lost 6 bases, leaving 8 bases of the junction unmatched. Here the CDR3 reads CASSPGQGGGEKLFF. The CDR3, as DNA: TGTGCCAGCAGCCCAGGACAGGGGGGGGGTGAAAAACTGTTTTTT.

On this clone itself: Its ends do not fully match the called genes, so a read error is possible. This sequence joins TRBV4-3 and TRBJ1-3; D is undetermined. The CDR3 spans 16 residues. From germline, CDR1 is LGHNA and CDR2 YSLEER. CDR3 nucleotide sequence: TGCGCCTGCAGCCAAGATGTAGGGTTGACTGGAAACACCCTTTATTTT. Residues: CACSQDVGLTGNTLYF.

As to this clone: One end of the junction is discordant with germline, which a read error may explain. The chain carries TRBV19 and TRBJ2-1; D not certain. CDR3 length: 15 residues. Looked up from germline, CDR1 is LNHDA and CDR2 is SQIVND (reference sequence). CDR3 nucleotides: TGCGCCAGTAGTATTTCGTGCGGAGCCTACAATGAGCAGTTCTTC. Translation: CASSISCGAYNEQFF.

In this sample, this clone turned up many times. This chain joins TRBV5-1 and TRBJ2-5; 7 bases fit TRBD1. The V and J ends lost 0 bases and 5 bases, in that order; junction bases with no gene match: 10. The CDR3 is made up of 16 amino acids. Germline V gene lookup returns CDR1 SGHRS and CDR2 YFSETQ. CDR3 sequence (DNA): TGCGCCAGCAGCTTGGAGGACAACATCAGGGGGGAGACCCAGTACTTC. Amino acids: CASSLEDNIRGETQYF.

The table lists this clone with many counts. The chain combines TRBV25-1 with TRBJ1-1; no firm D call. V was trimmed by 1 base and J by 6 bases, leaving 3 bases between them. The CDR3 runs to 11 residues. CDR1 and CDR2 from the germline V gene are MGHDK and SYGVNS. The CDR3 sequence is CASSEWAEAFF. The CDR3 nucleotides are TGTGCCAGCAGTGAATGGGCTGAAGCTTTCTTT.

The count of this clone is one. The chain combines TRBV20-1 with TRBJ1-3; TRBD1 is a possible D gene (6 bases). The ends were cut back, 3 bases at V and 4 bases at J, with 7 bases in the middle. The CDR3 is made up of 12 amino acids. Germline lookup yields CDR1 DFQATT and CDR2 SNEGSKA (reference sequence). The CDR3 bases are TGCAGTGCTAGTGGGGGCGGAAACACCATATATTTT. Translating it yields CSASGGGNTIYF.

This clone was detected ten times or more. V gene TRBV29-1 combines with J gene TRBJ1-2, with a possible D match to TRBD1 (6 bases). The CDR3 has 12 amino acids. Trimming shortened V by 6 bases and J by 8 bases, and 16 bases separated the two germline ends. The germline V gene encodes CDR1 SQVTM and CDR2 ANQGSEA. The CDR3 sequence: CSVDGGSFGYTF. CDR3 bases: TGCAGCGTGGACGGGGGCTCGTTCGGCTACACCTTC.

About this clone itself: A much larger clone differs from this one at a single base, so this may be a read error. As the CDR3 is not closed by the conserved phenylalanine or tryptophan, this likely results from a read error. The chain has TRBV13 and TRBJ2-1, with TRBD2 matching 13 bases. The germline V gene has CDR1 PRHDT and CDR2 FYEKMQ (reference sequence). CDR3 length equals 15 residues. The ends lost 5 bases at V and 9 bases at J; junction bases unmatched: 7. This chain's CDR3 is CASSGPTSGRTEQFS. For the CDR3, the DNA is TGTGCCAGCAGCGGACCGACTAGCGGGAGGACTGAGCAGTTCTCC.

This clone was picked up many times. The genes are TRBV11-2 and TRBJ2-1; weak D call: TRBD2 (6 bases). This CDR3 contains 17 residues. Trimming shortened V by 1 base and J by 0 bases, and 13 bases separated the two germline ends. Per the germline V gene, CDR1 is SGHAT and CDR2 is FQNNGV. The chain's CDR3 is CASSLGALALSYNEQFF. The CDR3 region has the DNA TGTGCCAGCAGCTTAGGAGCCCTAGCGCTCTCCTACAATGAGCAGTTCTTC.

This clone has a count of ten or more. V gene TRBV14 combines with J gene TRBJ2-1; no definite D call. V lost 1 base to trimming and J lost 4 bases, with 11 bases between them. Germline V gives CDR1 SGHDN, CDR2 FVKESK. CDR3 length: 15 residues. CDR3 sequence: CASSQGRSKYNEQFF. CDR3 coding DNA: TGTGCCAGCAGCCAAGGGCGGTCAAAGTACAATGAGCAGTTCTTC.

The rearrangement joins TRBV5-4 to TRBJ2-3; tentatively, D is TRBD1 or TRBD2 (6 bases each). Germline CDR1 is SGHNT and CDR2 is YYREEE (reference sequence). The V end was cut by 4 bases, the J end by 5 bases, with 17 bases between. This CDR3 has 15 residues. The CDR3 DNA is TGTGCCAGCAGCCCTAAAGGGGGAGGTGGAGATACGCAGTATTTT. It yields the protein CASSPKGGGGDTQYF. Based on the CDR3 plus reference TRBV5-4 and TRBJ2-3, the full variable domain is ETGVTQSPTHLIKTRGQQVTLRCSSQSGHNTVSWYQQALGQGPQFIFQYYREEENGRGNFPPRFSGLQFPNYSSELNVNALELDDSALYLCASSPKGGGGDTQYFGPGTRLTVL.

The chain employs TRBV12-3 or TRBV12-4 and TRBJ2-7; D might be TRBD1 (6 bases). V lost 4 bases and J lost 4, with 23 bases in between. The CDR3 contains 17 residues. The CDR3 here is CASSSPQGTTSGYEQYF. The CDR3 DNA reads as TGTGCCAGCAGTTCCCCACAGGGTACAACGTCCGGGTACGAGCAGTACTTC.

In its sample, this clone was seen a few times. This chain joins TRBV28 and TRBJ2-1; D gene uncertain. CDR1 MDHEN and CDR2 SYDVKM come from the germline V gene. This CDR3 is built from 13 residues. Trimming took off 7 bases at V and 8 bases at J, with 15 bases between the two ends. DNA of the CDR3: TGTGCCAGCATTGGCCCTCGGAGCCATGAGCAGTTCTTC. Amino acid sequence: CASIGPRSHEQFF. Drawing the rest from reference TRBV28 and TRBJ2-1, the complete variable domain is DVKVTQSSRYLVKRTGEKVFLECVQDMDHENMFWYRQDPGLGLRLIYFSYDVKMKEKGDIPEGYSVSREKKERFSLILESASTNQTSMYLCASIGPRSHEQFFGPGTRLTVL.

This clone showed up many times. The gene calls are TRBV20-1 and TRBJ2-3, with 7 bases aligning to TRBD2. Germline CDR1 is DFQATT and CDR2 is SNEGSKA (reference sequence). The CDR3 covers 16 residues. V shed 0 bases, J shed 0 bases, and the junction held 6 bases outside the gene matches. CDR3 DNA sequence: TGCAGTGCTAGAGATCGATCTAGCGGAAGCACAGATACGCAGTATTTT. Protein sequence: CSARDRSSGSTDTQYF.

This clone was observed at least ten times. V usage is TRBV6-5 and J usage is TRBJ1-2; 10 bases line up with TRBD1. The V segment lost 1 base and the J segment 9 bases; nucleotides outside the gene matches: 5. The CDR3 spans 14 residues. Germline assignment: CDR1 MNHEY and CDR2 SVGAGI. Here the CDR3 reads CASSYWGQGISYTF. CDR3 coding DNA: TGTGCCAGCAGTTACTGGGGACAGGGGATCAGCTACACCTTC.

This clone was observed at least ten times. The chain couples TRBV30 to TRBJ2-7; 10 nucleotides align to TRBD1. The CDR3 consists of 16 residues. Germline V gene data show CDR1 as GTSNPN and CDR2 as SVGIG (reference sequence). Trimming cost V 3 bases and J 2 bases; bases outside gene matches: 10. The CDR3 sequence: CAWRRPGTGVAYEQYF. CDR3 nucleotides: TGTGCCTGGAGGCGGCCCGGGACAGGGGTGGCCTACGAGCAGTACTTC.